These 5 T cell receptor beta chains originate from one sample sequenced in a study of blood T cell repertoires in COVID-19. The protocol was immunoSEQ multiplex PCR, while the TCRdb copy is restricted to in-frame clones and leaves out a portion. Seen here are 310,000 or so clones, more than 75% observed once, and the top ten hold 2.1%. Sequenced material: peripheral blood. These receptor sequences come from a woman under 40 who had recovered from COVID-19.

A note on this clone: Germline and junction disagree at one end, which may indicate a read error. This chain joins TRBV6-6 and TRBJ1-5, with TRBD1 matching over 7 bases. Germline V gene data show CDR1 as MNHNY and CDR2 as SVGAGI (reference sequence). CDR3 size: 14 residues. Here the CDR3 reads CASSQGQTNQLQHF. The CDR3 coding sequence is TGTGCCAGCAGCCAGGGACAGACCAATCAGCTCCAGCATTTT.

The chain has TRBV18 and TRBJ2-7; TRBD1 matches 8 bases. V trimming: 8 bases; J trimming: 0 bases; junction bases outside the gene matches: 3. CDR1 KGHSH and CDR2 LQKENI come from the germline V gene. The CDR3 loop spans 13 amino acids. CDR3 in DNA: TGTGCCAGCCGGGGACAGGTCTCCTACGAGCAGTACTTC. Translating gives CASRGQVSYEQYF.

This clone was seen a single time. This sequence joins TRBV4-3 and TRBJ2-7; 12 bases map to TRBD2. The V gene's germline CDR1 is LGHNA and CDR2 YSLEER. This CDR3 has 14 amino acids. The ends lost 0 bases at V and 9 bases at J; junction bases unmatched: 3. The CDR3 here is CASSQDSSGRGQYF. In nucleotides, the CDR3 is TGCGCCAGCAGCCAAGATTCTAGCGGGAGGGGGCAGTACTTC.

The chain recombines TRBV7-9 with TRBJ2-7, with 12 bases matching TRBD2. CDR1 is SEHNR, CDR2 FQNEAQ, per germline (reference sequence). The CDR3 loop spans 17 amino acids. Trimming removed 4 bases from V and 0 bases from J; junction bases left unmatched: 7. CDR3 coding DNA: TGTGCCAGCAGCTCCTCCGGGACTAGCGGGTTCTCCTACGAGCAGTACTTC. Protein sequence: CASSSSGTSGFSYEQYF.

The chain recombines TRBV20-1 with TRBJ2-1; 11 positions match TRBD2. Germline V gene lookup returns CDR1 DFQATT and CDR2 SNEGSKA (reference sequence). The CDR3 runs to 14 residues. J gave up 8 bases and V 3 bases, and 6 bases lay outside the gene matches. The CDR3 region is CSASLAGGVDEQFF. As DNA, the CDR3 is TGCAGTGCTAGTCTAGCGGGAGGAGTCGATGAGCAGTTCTTC.